This TCR beta chain derives from a study of Graves' ophthalmopathy and Graves' hyperthyroidism. Study-wide findings and caveats: Blood also contained most of the expanded thyroid clonotypes above 0.001 frequency.

Ophthalmopathy cases showed moderate-to-severe activity, scoring CAS ≥3 and NOSPECS ≥4, with duration under 3 months. Scientists amplified the TCR beta CDR3 regions from RNA transcripts. RT-PCR was first run with HTBI primers, then multiplex PCR in a second round. One entry per CDR3 protein results from TCRdb running MiXCR on the multiplex PCR reads. This table has 660,000 or so distinct CDR3 sequences, approximately 39% appearing once. Remarks on this clonotype: What it recognizes is unknown.

The sample comprised peripheral blood. The receptor was derived from an adult man with Graves' ophthalmopathy.

The CDR3 region has the DNA TGTGCCAGCGGTTACAGGATCGGGTATGGCTACACCTTC. It yields the protein CASGYRIGYGYTF. V gene TRBV12-3 or TRBV12-4 combines with J gene TRBJ1-2; D might be TRBD1 (5 bases). This CDR3 is 13 amino acids long. Between the trimmed V and J ends, which lost 8 bases and 5 bases, there was a span of 15 bases.